A selection of T cell receptor beta chains follows, all from one sample in a study of blood T cell repertoires in COVID-19. Clones were sequenced by immunoSEQ multiplex PCR, and TCRdb holds only the in-frame ones, with some missing. This table has 70,000 to 90,000 clones, around 88% appearing once. The material sequenced was PBMCs or T cells enriched from blood (not recorded which). Source of these receptors: a woman between 45 and 60 years old with acute COVID-19. The CDR3 runs from the conserved cysteine through the conserved F or W. D genes are given only for firm matches. For some rows the clone size is stated as once, few or many, or as a class when expanded; others skip it.

v_gene	d_gene	abundance	j_gene	CDR3nt	CDR3aa
TRBV4-1	TRBD2	-	TRBJ2-3	TGCGCCAGCAGCCAAGATGGGCTAGCGGGTCCAGGAGGAGATACGCAGTATTTT	CASSQDGLAGPGGDTQYF
TRBV21-1	-	once	TRBJ1-2	TGTGCCAGCAGCCTCGTTCCCGAGGGGGACTATGGCTACACCTTC	CASSLVPEGDYGYTF
TRBV7-6	-	-	TRBJ1-2	TGTGCCAGCAGCCCACTGGGGGGGGAAGACTATGGCTACACCTTC	CASSPLGGEDYGYTF
TRBV6-2/TRBV6-3	-	-	TRBJ2-7	TGTGCCAGCAGTTACTCTCGAAGGCCAGGGTTCTCCTACGAGCAGTACTTC	CASSYSRRPGFSYEQYF
TRBV11-2	-	once	TRBJ1-6	TGTGCCAGCAGCCAACATGCGGGGCCGGATTCACCCCTCCACTTT	CASSQHAGPDSPLHF
TRBV7-9	TRBD1	-	TRBJ2-7	TGTGCCAGCAGCCCACGTAACAGGGGTGACTACGAGCAGTACTTC	CASSPRNRGDYEQYF
TRBV10-3	-	once	TRBJ2-1	TGTGCCGGCGGCAGCTCCTACAATGAGCAGTTCTTC	CAGGSSYNEQFF
TRBV19	-	-	TRBJ1-3	TGTGCCAGTAGTATGGGGGACACTGGAAACACCATATATTTT	CASSMGDTGNTIYF
TRBV14	-	-	TRBJ2-5	TGTGCCAGCAGCCAAGCCCCTCTGGAGACCCAGTACTTC	CASSQAPLETQYF
TRBV7-9	-	-	TRBJ2-5	TGTGCCAGCAGCTTATGGCAGGGCGGAGAGACCCAGTACTTC	CASSLWQGGETQYF
TRBV7-9	TRBD2	-	TRBJ2-3	TGTGCCAGCAGCTTAGGGGGGACTAGCGGGAGCAGAGATAAGCAGTATTTT	CASSLGGTSGSRDKQYF
TRBV27	-	-	TRBJ2-5	TGTGCCAGCAGTCCGGGGACTTCCCAAGAGACCCAGTACTTC	CASSPGTSQETQYF
TRBV21-1	-	-	TRBJ1-5	TGTGCCAGCAGCAAAGAGTTGGAGGGCCGTAATCAGCCCCAGCATTTT	CASSKELEGRNQPQHF
TRBV12-5	-	-	TRBJ2-3	TGTGCTAGTGGTTTGGTTCCGACACTCAACACAGATACGCAGTATTTT	CASGLVPTLNTDTQYF
TRBV18	-	-	TRBJ1-1	TGTGCCAGCTCACCACCTGGGGGCCAGAACACTGAAGCTTTCTTT	CASSPPGGQNTEAFF
TRBV10-3	-	-	TRBJ2-1	TGTGCCATCCGTGCGGACAGAAGCTACAATGAGCAGTTCTTC	CAIRADRSYNEQFF
TRBV30	-	-	TRBJ2-1	TGTGCCTGGAGGGAGACTAGCTACAATGAGCAGTTCTTC	CAWRETSYNEQFF
TRBV29-1	-	-	TRBJ2-7	TGCAGCGTTGACTCCCAAGCAGGAAACGAGCAGTACTTC	CSVDSQAGNEQYF
TRBV4-3	TRBD2	-	TRBJ2-3	TGCGCCAGCAGCCAAGGCCTCACTAGCGGGAGCACAGATACGCAGTATTTT	CASSQGLTSGSTDTQYF
TRBV7-2	TRBD2	-	TRBJ2-1	TGTGCCAGCAGCTTAAGCGGGATCAAGAATGAGCAGTTCTTC	CASSLSGIKNEQFF
TRBV7-2	-	-	TRBJ2-1	TGTGCCAGCAGCTTAAGCCCGAGCGGATATTACAATGAGCAGTTCTTC	CASSLSPSGYYNEQFF
TRBV29-1	TRBD2	once	TRBJ2-1	TGCAGCGTTGAAGTAGCGGGAAACAATGAGCAGTTCTTC	CSVEVAGNNEQFF
TRBV24-1	TRBD2	-	TRBJ2-6	TGTGCCACCAGTGCCGGAGGGCTAGCGGGAGTAACTGGGGCCAACGTCCTGACTTTC	CATSAGGLAGVTGANVLTF
TRBV19	-	-	TRBJ2-6	TGTGCCAGTAGTATTTCAGGGGCCTCTGGGGCCAACGTCCTGACTTTC	CASSISGASGANVLTF
TRBV19	TRBD2	-	TRBJ2-1	TGTGCCAGTAGCCCACGAGGACTAGCGGGAGGGGAACAGTTCTTC	CASSPRGLAGGEQFF
TRBV3-1/TRBV3-2	TRBD2	-	TRBJ2-1	TGTGCCAGCAGCCCGCCCGGGACTAGCGGGAGCGTGTTCTTC	CASSPPGTSGSVFF
TRBV6-1	TRBD1	once	TRBJ1-3	TGTGCCAGCAGTGAAGTAGACAGGGCCCTCTCTGGAAACACCATATATTTT	CASSEVDRALSGNTIYF
TRBV11-2	TRBD1	-	TRBJ1-1	TGTGCCAGCAGCTTCGGCTTCGGCTTCGGGACAGGGAACACTGAAGCTTTCTTT	CASSFGFGFGTGNTEAFF
TRBV9	TRBD1	-	TRBJ2-7	TGTGCCAGCAGCGTACTGGGACAGGGAGACTACGAGCAGTACTTC	CASSVLGQGDYEQYF
TRBV2	-	-	TRBJ1-1	TGTGCCAGCAGTGAAGCTGTCTTGAGGGGGGAAGCTTTCTTT	CASSEAVLRGEAFF
TRBV5-1	TRBD1	-	TRBJ1-1	TGCGCCAGCAGCGTAGGGACAGGGAGGGTGGACACTGAAGCTTTCTTT	CASSVGTGRVDTEAFF
TRBV11-3	-	-	TRBJ2-1	TGTGCCAGCAGCTTAGATCGAGCAAGTGAGCAGTTCTTC	CASSLDRASEQFF
TRBV19	-	-	TRBJ1-5	TGTGCCAGTAGTATATACCAAGGAGGGCAGAGCAATCAGCCCCAGCATTTT	CASSIYQGGQSNQPQHF
TRBV27	-	-	TRBJ2-2	TGTGCCAGCAGGTCCACGCAGGGATTCTATCTTGGGGAGCTGTTTTTT	CASRSTQGFYLGELFF
TRBV4-2	TRBD1	once	TRBJ2-2	TGTGCCAGCAGCCATCCCAGGACAGGGACGAACACCGGGGAGCTGTTTTTT	CASSHPRTGTNTGELFF
TRBV7-2	-	-	TRBJ2-5	TGTGCCAGCAGCTTAGCCAAGGACCAGGGGACCCAGTACTTC	CASSLAKDQGTQYF
TRBV28	TRBD2	-	TRBJ2-3	TGTGCCAGCAGTTCGGGACTAGCGGGAGGGGATACGCAGTATTTT	CASSSGLAGGDTQYF
TRBV18	-	-	TRBJ1-1	TGTGCCAGCTCACCCGAGGGGAACACTGAAGCTTTCTTT	CASSPEGNTEAFF
TRBV7-9	TRBD1	-	TRBJ1-3	TGTGCCAGCAGCTCCGGGACAGGGACCTCTGGAAACACCATATATTTT	CASSSGTGTSGNTIYF
TRBV7-9	-	-	TRBJ1-2	TGTGCCAGCACTCTATTTCGGGGCAGGGGTCACTATGGCTACACCTTC	CASTLFRGRGHYGYTF
TRBV5-1	TRBD2	-	TRBJ2-3	TGCGCCAGCAGCTTGGGACCTAGCGGGAGAGGGGCAGATACGCAGTATTTT	CASSLGPSGRGADTQYF
TRBV6-2/TRBV6-3	TRBD1	-	TRBJ1-1	TGTGCCAGCAGCCAGGACAGGGGTCGGAACACTGAAGCTTTCTTT	CASSQDRGRNTEAFF
TRBV29-1	-	-	TRBJ2-1	TGCAGCGCAGGGGGTGCGGGAGAAGGCGTGGCCGATGAGCAGTTCTTC	CSAGGAGEGVADEQFF
TRBV29-1	-	-	TRBJ2-6	TGCAGCGTTGCCCGCGGAGGGGCCAACGTCCTGACTTTC	CSVARGGANVLTF
TRBV7-2	-	-	TRBJ2-2	TGTGCCAGCAGAAGACAGAACACCGGGGAGCTGTTTTTT	CASRRQNTGELFF